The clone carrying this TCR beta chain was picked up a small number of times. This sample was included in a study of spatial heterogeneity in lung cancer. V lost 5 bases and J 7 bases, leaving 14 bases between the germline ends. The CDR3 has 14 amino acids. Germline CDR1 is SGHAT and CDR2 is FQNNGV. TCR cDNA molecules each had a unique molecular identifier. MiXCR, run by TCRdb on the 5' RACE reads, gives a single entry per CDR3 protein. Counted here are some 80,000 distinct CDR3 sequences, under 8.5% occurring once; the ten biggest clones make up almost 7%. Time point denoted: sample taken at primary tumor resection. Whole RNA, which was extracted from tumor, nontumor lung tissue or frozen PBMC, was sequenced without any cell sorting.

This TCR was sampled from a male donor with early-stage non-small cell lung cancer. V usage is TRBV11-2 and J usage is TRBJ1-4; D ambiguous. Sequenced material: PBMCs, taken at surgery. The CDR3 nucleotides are TGTGCCAGCAGCCCAGTCGGAGGGAGTGAAAAACTGTTTTTT. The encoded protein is CASSPVGGSEKLFF.